This entry describes one T cell receptor (beta chain). V dropped 0 bases and J dropped 0 bases, with 5 bases sitting between them. This CDR3 is built from 14 residues. The germline V gene encodes CDR1 SGDLS and CDR2 YYNGEE. Sequencing used immunoSEQ multiplex PCR; TCRdb keeps in-frame clones, though not all of them. The profile shows some 200,000 clones, 83% of them singletons. The sample belongs to a study of blood T cell repertoires in COVID-19. Sequences were obtained from peripheral blood. The TCR originated in a woman in her 30s with COVID-19, enrolled during active disease. This rearrangement joins TRBV9 to TRBJ2-3, with D possibly being TRBD2 (5 bases). CDR3 residues: CASSVGGSTDTQYF. The CDR3 bases are TGTGCCAGCAGCGTAGGCGGGAGCACAGATACGCAGTATTTT.